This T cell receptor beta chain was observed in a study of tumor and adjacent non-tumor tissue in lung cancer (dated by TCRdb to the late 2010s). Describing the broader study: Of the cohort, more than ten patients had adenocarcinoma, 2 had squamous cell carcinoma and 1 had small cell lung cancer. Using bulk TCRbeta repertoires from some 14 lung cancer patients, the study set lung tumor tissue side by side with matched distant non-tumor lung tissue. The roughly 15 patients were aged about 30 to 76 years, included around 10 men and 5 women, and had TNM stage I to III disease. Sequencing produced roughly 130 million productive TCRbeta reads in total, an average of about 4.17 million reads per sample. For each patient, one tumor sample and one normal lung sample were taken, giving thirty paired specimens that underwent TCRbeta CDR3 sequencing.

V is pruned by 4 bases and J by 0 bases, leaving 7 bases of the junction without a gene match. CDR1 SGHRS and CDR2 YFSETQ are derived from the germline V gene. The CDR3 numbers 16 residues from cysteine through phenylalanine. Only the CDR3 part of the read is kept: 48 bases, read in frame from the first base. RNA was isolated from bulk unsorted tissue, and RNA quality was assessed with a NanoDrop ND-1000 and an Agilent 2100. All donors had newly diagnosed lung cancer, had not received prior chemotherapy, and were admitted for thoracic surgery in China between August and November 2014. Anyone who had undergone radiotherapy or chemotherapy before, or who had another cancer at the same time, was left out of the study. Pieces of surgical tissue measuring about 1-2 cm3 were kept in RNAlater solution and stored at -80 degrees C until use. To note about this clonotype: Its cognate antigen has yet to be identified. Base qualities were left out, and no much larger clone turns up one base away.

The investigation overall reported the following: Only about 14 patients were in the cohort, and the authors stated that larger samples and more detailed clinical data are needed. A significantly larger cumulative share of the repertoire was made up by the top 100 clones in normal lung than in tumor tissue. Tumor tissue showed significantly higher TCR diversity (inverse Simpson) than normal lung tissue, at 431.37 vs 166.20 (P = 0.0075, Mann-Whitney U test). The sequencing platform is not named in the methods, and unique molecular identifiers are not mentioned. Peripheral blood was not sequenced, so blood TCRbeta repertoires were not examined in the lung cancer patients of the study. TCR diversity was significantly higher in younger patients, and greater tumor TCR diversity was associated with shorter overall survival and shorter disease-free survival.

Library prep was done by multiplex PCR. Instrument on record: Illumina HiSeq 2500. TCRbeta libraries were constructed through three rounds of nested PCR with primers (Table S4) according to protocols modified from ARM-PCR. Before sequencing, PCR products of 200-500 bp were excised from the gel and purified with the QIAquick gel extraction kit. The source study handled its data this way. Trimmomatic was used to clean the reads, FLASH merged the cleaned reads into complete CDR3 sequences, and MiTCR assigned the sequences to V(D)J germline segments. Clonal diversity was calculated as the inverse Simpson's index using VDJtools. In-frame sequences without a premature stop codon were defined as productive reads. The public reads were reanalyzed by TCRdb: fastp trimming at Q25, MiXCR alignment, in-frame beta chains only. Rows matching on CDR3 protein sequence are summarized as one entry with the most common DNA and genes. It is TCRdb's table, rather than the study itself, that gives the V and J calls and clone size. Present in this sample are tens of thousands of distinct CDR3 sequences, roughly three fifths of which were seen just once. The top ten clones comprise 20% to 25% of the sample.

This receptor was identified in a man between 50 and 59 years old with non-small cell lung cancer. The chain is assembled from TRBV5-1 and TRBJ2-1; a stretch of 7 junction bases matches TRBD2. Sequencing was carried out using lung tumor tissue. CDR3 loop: CASSRPGRASYNEQFF. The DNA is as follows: TGCGCCAGCAGCAGGCCGGGGAGGGCCTCCTACAATGAGCAGTTCTTC.